Each of the 5 T cell receptor beta chains below was sequenced from the same sample in a study of T cells in Graves' hyperthyroidism and ophthalmopathy. The TCR beta CDR3 regions underwent amplification using RNA transcripts as the source. A first-round RT-PCR of the TCR CDR3 used the HTBI primer set. TCRdb reprocessed the multiplex PCR reads via MiXCR and lists one record per CDR3 protein. The table lists roughly 500,000 distinct CDR3 sequences, over 11% of them singletons, with less than 6% in the top ten. Source material: blood. The receptors derive from a woman in her 30s with Graves' hyperthyroidism that later progressed to Graves' ophthalmopathy.

The J gene is TRBJ2-2, the V gene TRBV7-3, with 7 bases lining up with TRBD1. CDR1 is SGHTA, CDR2 FQGTGA, per germline. V gave up 3 bases and J gave up 7 bases; unmatched junction bases: 14. The CDR3 runs to 17 residues. CDR3 nucleotide sequence: TGTGCCAGCAGCTTCGGCACCAAAGGGGGCATGGTCGGGGAGCTGTTTTTT. This gives the protein CASSFGTKGGMVGELFF.

V is TRBV20-1 and J is TRBJ2-2; TRBD2 is a possible D gene (5 bases). V lost 6 bases to trimming and J lost 2 bases, with 10 bases between them. Germline CDR1 DFQATT, CDR2 SNEGSKA (reference sequence). CDR3 length: 13 amino acids. The CDR3 DNA reads as TGCAGTGCCGGGGAAGCTAACACCGGGGAGCTGTTTTTT. It is translated as CSAGEANTGELFF.

This clonotype was seen ten or more times. The chain is built from TRBV28 and TRBJ2-1, with 10 bases identical to TRBD2. The V gene end was trimmed by 6 bases and the J gene end by 7 bases; junction bases not matched to a gene: 3. The germline V gene encodes CDR1 MDHEN and CDR2 SYDVKM. The CDR3 consists of 13 residues. The CDR3 DNA reads TGTGCCAGCAGCTCGGGACTAGCGAATGAGCAGTTCTTC. Its protein is CASSSGLANEQFF.

The chain employs TRBV7-9 and TRBJ2-1, with 9 bases lining up with TRBD1. Germline CDR1 reads SEHNR; CDR2 reads FQNEAQ (reference sequence). The CDR3 covers 13 residues. V was pared by 4 bases and J by 5 bases, with 0 bases of the junction left unmatched. The CDR3 loop reads CASSWTGDNEQFF. The CDR3 DNA reads TGTGCCAGCAGCTGGACAGGGGACAATGAGCAGTTCTTC.

The sample holds many counts of this clonotype. The chain employs TRBV12-3 or TRBV12-4 and TRBJ1-5; TRBD1 agrees at 8 bases. There are 16 residues in the CDR3. Trimming took 3 bases from V and 0 from J; bases not matched to a gene: 4. CDR3 residues: CASSFLTGGSNQPQHF. CDR3 in DNA: TGTGCCAGCAGTTTTCTCACAGGGGGTAGCAATCAGCCCCAGCATTTT.